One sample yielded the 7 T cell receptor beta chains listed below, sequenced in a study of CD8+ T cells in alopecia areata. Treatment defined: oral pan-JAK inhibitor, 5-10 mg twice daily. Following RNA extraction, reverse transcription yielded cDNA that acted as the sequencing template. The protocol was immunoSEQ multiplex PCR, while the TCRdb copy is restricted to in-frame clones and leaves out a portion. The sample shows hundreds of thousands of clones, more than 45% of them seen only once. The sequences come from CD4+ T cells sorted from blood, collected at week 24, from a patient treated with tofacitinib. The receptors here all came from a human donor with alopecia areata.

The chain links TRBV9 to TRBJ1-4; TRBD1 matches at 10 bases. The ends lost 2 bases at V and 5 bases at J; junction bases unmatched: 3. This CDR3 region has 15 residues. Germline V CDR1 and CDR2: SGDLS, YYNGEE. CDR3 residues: CASSVRTGGNEKLFF. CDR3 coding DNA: TGTGCCAGCAGCGTGAGGACAGGGGGGAATGAAAAACTGTTTTTT.

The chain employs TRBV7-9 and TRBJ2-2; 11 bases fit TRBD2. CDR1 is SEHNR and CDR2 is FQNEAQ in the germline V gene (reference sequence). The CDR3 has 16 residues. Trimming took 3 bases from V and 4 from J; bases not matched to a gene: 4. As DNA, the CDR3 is TGTGCCAGCAGCTTTGGGGGACTAGCGGTCACCGGGGAGCTGTTTTTT. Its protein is CASSFGGLAVTGELFF.

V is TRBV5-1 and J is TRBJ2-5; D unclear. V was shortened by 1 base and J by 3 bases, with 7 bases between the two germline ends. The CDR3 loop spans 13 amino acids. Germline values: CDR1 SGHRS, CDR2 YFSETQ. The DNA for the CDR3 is TGCGCCAGCAGCTTGACTCCAGAAGAGACCCAGTACTTC. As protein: CASSLTPEETQYF.

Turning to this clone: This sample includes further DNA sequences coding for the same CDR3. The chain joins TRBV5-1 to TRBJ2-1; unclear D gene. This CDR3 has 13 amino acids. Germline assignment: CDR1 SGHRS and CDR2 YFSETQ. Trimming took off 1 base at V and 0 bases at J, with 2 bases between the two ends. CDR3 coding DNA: TGCGCCAGCAGCTTGTCCTCCTACAATGAGCAGTTCTTC. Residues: CASSLSSYNEQFF.

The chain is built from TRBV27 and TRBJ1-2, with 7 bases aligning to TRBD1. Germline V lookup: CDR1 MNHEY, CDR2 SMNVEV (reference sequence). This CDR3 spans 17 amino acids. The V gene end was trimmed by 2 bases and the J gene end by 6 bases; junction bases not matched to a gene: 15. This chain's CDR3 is CASSLRGLPTGSDGYTF. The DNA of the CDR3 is TGTGCCAGCAGTTTACGGGGACTCCCGACAGGGTCGGATGGCTACACCTTC.

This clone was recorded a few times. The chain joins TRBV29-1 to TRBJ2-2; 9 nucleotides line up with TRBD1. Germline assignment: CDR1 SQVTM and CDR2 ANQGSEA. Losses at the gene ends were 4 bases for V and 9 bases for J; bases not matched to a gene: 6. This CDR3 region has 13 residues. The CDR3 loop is CSVVTGGDWELFF. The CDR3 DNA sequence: TGCAGCGTTGTGACAGGGGGGGATTGGGAGCTGTTTTTT.

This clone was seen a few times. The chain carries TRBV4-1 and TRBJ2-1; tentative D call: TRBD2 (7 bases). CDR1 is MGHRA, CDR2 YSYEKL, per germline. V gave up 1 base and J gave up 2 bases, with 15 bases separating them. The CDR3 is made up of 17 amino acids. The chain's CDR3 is CASSQGRGTHAYNEQFF. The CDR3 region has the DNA TGCGCCAGCAGCCAAGGGCGGGGGACACACGCCTACAATGAGCAGTTCTTC.